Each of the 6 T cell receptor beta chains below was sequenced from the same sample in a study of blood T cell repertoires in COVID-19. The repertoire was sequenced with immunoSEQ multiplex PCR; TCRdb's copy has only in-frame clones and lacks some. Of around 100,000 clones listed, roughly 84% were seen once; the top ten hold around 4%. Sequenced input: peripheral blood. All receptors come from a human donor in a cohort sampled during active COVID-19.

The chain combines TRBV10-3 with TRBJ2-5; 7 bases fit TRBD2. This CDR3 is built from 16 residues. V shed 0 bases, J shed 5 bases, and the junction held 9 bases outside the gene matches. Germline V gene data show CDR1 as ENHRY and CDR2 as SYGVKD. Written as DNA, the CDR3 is TGTGCCATCAGTGAGTCGACAGCGGGGTTAGGGGAGACCCAGTACTTC. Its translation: CAISESTAGLGETQYF.

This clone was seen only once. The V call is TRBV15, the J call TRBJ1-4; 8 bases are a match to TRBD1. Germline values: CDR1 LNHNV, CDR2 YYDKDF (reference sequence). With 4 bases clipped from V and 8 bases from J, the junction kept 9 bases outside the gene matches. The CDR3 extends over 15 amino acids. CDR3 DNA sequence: TGTGCCACCAGCAAACAGACAGGGGCTAGAGAAAAACTGTTTTTT. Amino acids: CATSKQTGAREKLFF. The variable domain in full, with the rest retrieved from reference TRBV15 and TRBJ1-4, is DAMVIQNPRYQVTQFGKPVTLSCSQTLNHNVMYWYQQKSSQAPKLLFHYYDKDFNNEADTPDNFQSRRPNTSFCFLDIRSPGLGDTAMYLCATSKQTGAREKLFFGSGTQLSVL.

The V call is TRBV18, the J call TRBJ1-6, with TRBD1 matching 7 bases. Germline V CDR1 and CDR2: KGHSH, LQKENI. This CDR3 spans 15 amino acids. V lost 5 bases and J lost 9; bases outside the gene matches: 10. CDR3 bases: TGTGCCAGCTCAAAAGCCGGGACAGCATCTTCACCCCTCCACTTT. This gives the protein CASSKAGTASSPLHF.

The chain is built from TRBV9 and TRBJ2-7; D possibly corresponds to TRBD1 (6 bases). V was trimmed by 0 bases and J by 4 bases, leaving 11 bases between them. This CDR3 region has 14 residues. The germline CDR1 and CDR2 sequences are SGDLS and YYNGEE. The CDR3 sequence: CASSVAEGGYEQYF. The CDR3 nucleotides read TGTGCCAGCAGCGTAGCTGAAGGGGGATACGAGCAGTACTTC. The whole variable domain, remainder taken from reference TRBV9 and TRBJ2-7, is DSGVTQTPKHLITATGQRVTLRCSPRSGDLSVYWYQQSLDQGLQFLIQYYNGEERAKGNILERFSAQQFPDLHSELNLSSLELGDSALYFCASSVAEGGYEQYFGPGTRLTVT.

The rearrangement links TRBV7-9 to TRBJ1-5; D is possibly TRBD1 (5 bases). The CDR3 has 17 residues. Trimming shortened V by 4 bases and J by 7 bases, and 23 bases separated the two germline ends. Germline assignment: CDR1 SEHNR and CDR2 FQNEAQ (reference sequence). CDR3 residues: CASSSSMAGGLTQPQHF. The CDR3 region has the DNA TGTGCCAGCAGCTCCTCCATGGCGGGGGGTCTAACCCAGCCCCAGCATTTT.

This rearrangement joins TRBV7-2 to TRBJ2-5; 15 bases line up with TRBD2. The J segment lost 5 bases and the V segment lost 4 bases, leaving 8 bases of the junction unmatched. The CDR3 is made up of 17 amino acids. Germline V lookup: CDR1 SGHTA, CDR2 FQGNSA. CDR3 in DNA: TGTGCCAGCAGCTCTCTGGGACTAGCGGGGGGCGGGGAGACCCAGTACTTC. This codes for CASSSLGLAGGGETQYF.